The source of this T cell receptor beta chain is a study of blood T cell repertoires in COVID-19 (dated by TCRdb to 2018 to 2021). Concerning the study at large: The collaborator samples originated in the United States, Italy and Spain and spanned the acute and convalescent phases of COVID-19. The material from the prospective study consisted of cDNA or gDNA derived from T cells, B-cell-depleted T cells, or PBMCs. The dataset comprised deeply sampled blood TCRbeta repertoires from subjects exposed to, actively infected with, or recovered from COVID-19. The repertoires were released in a freely available public database intended as a resource for research on the immune response to SARS-CoV-2. Samples were obtained from the ongoing ImmuneRACE study (first 160 participants) and from over 1,000 subjects provided by 6 global collaborators. A de-identified subject ID, COVID-19 status, age in years and sex were almost always included in the sample metadata. Where HLA class I and class II types were available, the types were taken from metadata supplied by the sample provider, not from assay-based typing. Beyond this particular receptor, the publication reports: Clinical and demographic metadata were provided uncurated, with the amount varying by source and participant.

TCRbeta CDR3 regions were amplified from genomic DNA by means of the immunoSEQ Assay, a bias-controlled multiplex PCR. On the study's bioinformatics: The number of nucleated cells in each sample was estimated from the amplification of reference gene primers within the assay. Sequence reads were collapsed and filtered to measure the absolute abundance of every unique TCRbeta CDR3 rearrangement. Productive Simpson clonality was computed per sample as the square root of Simpson's diversity index over productive rearrangements. TCRdb took over this immuneACCESS table, retaining in-frame rearrangements with V and J assigned. Such tables are incomplete; in checked studies, under half of the missing clones stem from an unresolved V gene, and the remainder is unexplained. Clone size and V and J calls were adopted from that table, with D and trimming inferred from the DNA. The sample yields about 110,000 clones; around 83% were counted once. The ten biggest clones cover about 4% of the sample.

The CDR3 starts with the cysteine, ends with the phenylalanine, and has 15 residues. Of the read, only the CDR3 DNA is kept; its 45 bases are in frame from base 1. Looking up the germline V gene yields CDR1 SGDLS and CDR2 YYNGEE. The trim is 1 base for V and 1 base for J, with a gap of 11 bases between the germline ends. The collaborating institutions used their own protocols to collect whole blood in K2EDTA tubes. For TCRbeta analysis, collaborators shipped samples in one of three forms: frozen whole blood, isolated PBMCs, or DNA extracted from either of those sample types. A note on this clone: It has no known antigen specificity. No per-base quality is available; no much larger clone lies one base away.

The chain was built from TRBV9 and TRBJ1-1, with the D segment identity uncertain. This sequence originates from a woman between 70 and 85 years old with acute or convalescent COVID-19. What was sequenced was peripheral blood. In nucleotides, the sequence is TGTGCCAGCAGCGTAACCCCCAGCGGGAACACTGAAGCTTTCTTT. Its protein product is CASSVTPSGNTEAFF.